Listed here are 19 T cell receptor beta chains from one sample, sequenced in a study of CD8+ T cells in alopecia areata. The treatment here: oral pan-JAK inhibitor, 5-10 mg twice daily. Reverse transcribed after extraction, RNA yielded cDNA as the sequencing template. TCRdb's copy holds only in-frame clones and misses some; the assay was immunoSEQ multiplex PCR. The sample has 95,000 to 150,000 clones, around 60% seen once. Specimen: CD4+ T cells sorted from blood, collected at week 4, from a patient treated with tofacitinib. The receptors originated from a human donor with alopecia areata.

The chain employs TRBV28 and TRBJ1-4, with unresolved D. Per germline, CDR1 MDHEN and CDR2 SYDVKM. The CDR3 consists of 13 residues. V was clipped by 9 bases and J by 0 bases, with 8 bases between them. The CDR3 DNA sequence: TGTGCCAGTGTAGACACAACTAATGAAAAACTGTTTTTT. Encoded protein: CASVDTTNEKLFF.

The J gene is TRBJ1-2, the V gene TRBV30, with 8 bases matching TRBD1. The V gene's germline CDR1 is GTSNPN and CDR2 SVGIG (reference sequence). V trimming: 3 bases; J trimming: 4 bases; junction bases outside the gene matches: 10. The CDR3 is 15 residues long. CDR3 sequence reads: CAWRDRVGDGYGYTF. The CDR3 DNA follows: TGTGCCTGGAGGGACAGGGTAGGCGACGGCTATGGCTACACCTTC.

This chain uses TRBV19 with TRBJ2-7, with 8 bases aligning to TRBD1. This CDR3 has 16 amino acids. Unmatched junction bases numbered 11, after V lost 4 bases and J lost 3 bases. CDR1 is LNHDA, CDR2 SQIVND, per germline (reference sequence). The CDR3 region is CASSKDRDSSSYEQYF. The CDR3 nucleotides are TGTGCCAGTAGTAAGGACAGGGATTCGTCAAGCTACGAGCAGTACTTC. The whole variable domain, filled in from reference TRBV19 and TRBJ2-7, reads DGGITQSPKYLFRKEGQNVTLSCEQNLNHDAMYWYRQDPGQGLRLIYYSQIVNDFQKGDIAEGYSVSREKKESFPLTVTSAQKNPTAFYLCASSKDRDSSSYEQYFGPGTRLTVT.

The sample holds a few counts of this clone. The CDR3 spells CASSFSSSQETQYF. Here the CDR3 DNA reads TGTGCCAGCAGCTTCTCGTCCAGCCAAGAGACCCAGTACTTC. The gene calls are TRBV11-2 and TRBJ2-5; D remains unclear. This CDR3 comprises 14 residues. V gave up 3 bases and J gave up 1 base, with 9 bases separating them. Germline CDR1 SGHAT, CDR2 FQNNGV.

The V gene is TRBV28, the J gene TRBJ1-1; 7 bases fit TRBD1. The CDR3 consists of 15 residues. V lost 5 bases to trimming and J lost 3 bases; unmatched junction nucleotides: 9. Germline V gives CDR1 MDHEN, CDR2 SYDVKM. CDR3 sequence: CASSPTDRLYTEAFF. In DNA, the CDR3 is TGTGCCAGCAGTCCGACGGACAGGTTGTACACTGAAGCTTTCTTT.

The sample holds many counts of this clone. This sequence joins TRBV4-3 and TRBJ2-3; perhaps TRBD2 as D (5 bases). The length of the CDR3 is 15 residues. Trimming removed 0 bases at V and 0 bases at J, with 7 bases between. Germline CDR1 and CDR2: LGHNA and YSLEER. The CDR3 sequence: CASSQEWTSTDTQYF. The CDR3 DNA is TGCGCCAGCAGCCAAGAGTGGACTAGCACAGATACGCAGTATTTT.

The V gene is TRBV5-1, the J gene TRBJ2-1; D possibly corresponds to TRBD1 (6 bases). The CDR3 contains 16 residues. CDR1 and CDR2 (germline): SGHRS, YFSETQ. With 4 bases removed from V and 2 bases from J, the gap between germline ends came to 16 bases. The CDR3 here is CASSRAGEPAYNEQFF. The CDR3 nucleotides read TGCGCCAGCAGCCGAGCAGGGGAGCCGGCCTACAATGAGCAGTTCTTC.

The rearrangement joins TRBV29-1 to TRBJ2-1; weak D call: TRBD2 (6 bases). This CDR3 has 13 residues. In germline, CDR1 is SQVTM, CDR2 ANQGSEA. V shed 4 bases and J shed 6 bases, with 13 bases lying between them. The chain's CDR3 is CSVGLEPGNEQFF. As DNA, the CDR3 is TGCAGCGTTGGACTAGAGCCGGGCAATGAGCAGTTCTTC.

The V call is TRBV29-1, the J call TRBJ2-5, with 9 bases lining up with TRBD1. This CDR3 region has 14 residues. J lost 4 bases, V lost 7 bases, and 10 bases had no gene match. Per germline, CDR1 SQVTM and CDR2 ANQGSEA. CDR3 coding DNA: TGCAGCGACGGAAACAGGGGGCGCCCAGAGACCCAGTACTTC. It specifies CSDGNRGRPETQYF.

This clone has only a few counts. The CDR3 spells CSARDRGIGNIQYF. CDR3 in DNA: TGCAGCGCCCGGGACAGGGGGATTGGAAACATTCAGTACTTC. This chain joins TRBV29-1 and TRBJ2-4, with TRBD1 identical over 11 bases. V lost 7 bases, J lost 6 bases, and 8 bases stayed unmatched. The CDR3 consists of 14 residues. CDR1 SQVTM and CDR2 ANQGSEA come from the germline V gene.

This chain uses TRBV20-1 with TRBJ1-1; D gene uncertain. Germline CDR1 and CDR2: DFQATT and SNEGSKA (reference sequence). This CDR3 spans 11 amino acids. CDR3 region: CGSDVNTEAFF. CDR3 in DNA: TGCGGATCGGACGTGAACACTGAAGCTTTCTTT.

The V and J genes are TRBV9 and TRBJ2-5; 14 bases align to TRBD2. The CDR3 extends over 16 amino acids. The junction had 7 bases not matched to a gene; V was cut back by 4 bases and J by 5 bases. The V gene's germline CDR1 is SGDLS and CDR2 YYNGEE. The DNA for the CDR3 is TGTGCCAGCAGCTCGGGACTAGCGGGAGACGGGGAGACCCAGTACTTC. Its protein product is CASSSGLAGDGETQYF.

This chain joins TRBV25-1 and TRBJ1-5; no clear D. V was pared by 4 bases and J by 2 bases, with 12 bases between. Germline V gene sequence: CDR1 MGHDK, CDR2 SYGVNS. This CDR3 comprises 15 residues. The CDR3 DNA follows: TGTGCCAGCAGTGGGTTGGCAGTGGGCAATCAGCCCCAGCATTTT. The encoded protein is CASSGLAVGNQPQHF.

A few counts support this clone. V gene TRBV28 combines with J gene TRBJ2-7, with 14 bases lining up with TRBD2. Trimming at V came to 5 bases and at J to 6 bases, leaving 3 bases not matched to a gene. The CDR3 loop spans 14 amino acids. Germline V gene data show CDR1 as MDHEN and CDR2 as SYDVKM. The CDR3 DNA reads TGTGCCAGCAGTCAGGGGACTAGCGGGAGCGAGCAGTACTTC. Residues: CASSQGTSGSEQYF. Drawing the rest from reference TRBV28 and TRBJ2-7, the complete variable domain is DVKVTQSSRYLVKRTGEKVFLECVQDMDHENMFWYRQDPGLGLRLIYFSYDVKMKEKGDIPEGYSVSREKKERFSLILESASTNQTSMYLCASSQGTSGSEQYFGPGTRLTVT.

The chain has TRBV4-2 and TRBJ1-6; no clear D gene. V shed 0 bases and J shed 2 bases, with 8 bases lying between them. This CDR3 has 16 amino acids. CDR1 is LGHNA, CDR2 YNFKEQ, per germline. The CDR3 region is CASSQDLTAYNSPLHF. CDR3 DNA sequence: TGTGCCAGCAGCCAAGATCTCACAGCCTATAATTCACCCCTCCACTTT.

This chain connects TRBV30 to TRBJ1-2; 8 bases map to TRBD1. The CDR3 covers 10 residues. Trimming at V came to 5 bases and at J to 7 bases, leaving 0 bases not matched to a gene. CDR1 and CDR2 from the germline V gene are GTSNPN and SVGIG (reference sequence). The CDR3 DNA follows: TGTGCCTGGGACAGGGGTGGCTACACCTTC. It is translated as CAWDRGGYTF. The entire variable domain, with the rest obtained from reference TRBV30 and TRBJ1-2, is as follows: SQTIHQWPATLVQPVGSPLSLECTVEGTSNPNLYWYRQAAGRGLQLLFYSVGIGQISSEVPQNLSASRPQDRQFILSSKKLLLSDSGFYLCAWDRGGYTFGSGTRLTVV.

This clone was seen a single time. In DNA form, the CDR3 reads TGCAGCGTTCAGGGGATGGGCACTGAAGCTTTCTTT. Encoded protein: CSVQGMGTEAFF. V is TRBV29-1 and J is TRBJ1-1, with a possible D match to TRBD1 (6 bases). Germline V gene data show CDR1 as SQVTM and CDR2 as ANQGSEA. This CDR3 is 12 amino acids long. The V end lost 5 bases, the J end lost 4 bases, and 11 bases lay between the germline ends.

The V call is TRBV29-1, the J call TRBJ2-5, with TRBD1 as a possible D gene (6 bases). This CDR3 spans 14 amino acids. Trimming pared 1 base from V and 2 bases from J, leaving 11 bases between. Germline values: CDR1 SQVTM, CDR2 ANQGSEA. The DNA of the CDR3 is TGCAGCGTTGAAGGGACAGCCCCACAAGAGACCCAGTACTTC. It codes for CSVEGTAPQETQYF.

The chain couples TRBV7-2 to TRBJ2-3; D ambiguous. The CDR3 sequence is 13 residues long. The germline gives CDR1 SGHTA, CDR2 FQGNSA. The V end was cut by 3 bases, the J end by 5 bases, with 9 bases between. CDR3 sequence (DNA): TGTGCCAGCAGCTTCGTGACGGAAGATACGCAGTATTTT. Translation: CASSFVTEDTQYF.